The 22 T cell receptor beta chains below come from one sample, sequenced in a study of early T cells in non-severe SARS-CoV-2 infection (dated by TCRdb to the early 2020s). To prepare the library, 5' RACE was applied. Sequencing was performed on a NextSeq 500. TCRdb reanalyzed the raw reads on its own, using fastp at Q25 for trimming and MiXCR for clone calling, and kept in-frame beta chains. Identical CDR3 protein sequences are pooled into one entry, listed with their most common genes and DNA. The sample data list under 70,000 distinct CDR3 sequences, and less than 15% of these were observed just once. Roughly 9.3% of the sample is taken by the ten largest. Sequencing used whole blood, obtained at baseline. The receptors were sampled from an adult who was a healthcare worker with PCR-confirmed SARS-CoV-2 infection or an uninfected control (not recorded which).

This clonotype showed up many times. Relative to the germline gene, one junction end is altered; a read error may explain this. This chain links TRBV4-3 with TRBJ2-1; TRBD2 matches 10 bases. Germline CDR1 LGHNA, CDR2 YSLEER. The CDR3 loop spans 14 amino acids. CDR3 loop: CASSQKGLAWPRDF. The DNA of the CDR3 is TGCGCCAGCAGCCAAAAGGGACTAGCGTGGCCCCGGGACTTC.

There are many counts of this clonotype. This chain joins TRBV4-2 and TRBJ2-3; TRBD2 agrees at 8 bases. V shed 0 bases and J 2 bases; nucleotides not matched to a gene: 7. The CDR3 totals 17 residues. Germline CDR1 LGHNA, CDR2 YNFKEQ. This CDR3 reads CASSQDQRESLTDTQYF. The CDR3 DNA sequence: TGTGCCAGCAGCCAAGATCAGCGGGAGAGCCTCACAGATACGCAGTATTTT.

In its sample, this clonotype was seen a few times. The CDR3 nucleotides read TGTGCCAGCAGCATTGGACTAGCGGGAAACACAGATACGCAGTATTTT. This translates into CASSIGLAGNTDTQYF. V is TRBV7-8 and J is TRBJ2-3, with 12 bases identical to TRBD2. In germline, CDR1 is SGHVS, CDR2 FQNEAQ. CDR3 size: 16 residues. Losses at the gene ends were 5 bases for V and 2 bases for J; bases not matched to a gene: 5.

This clonotype was detected only a few times. V is TRBV5-4 and J is TRBJ1-2, with D possibly matching TRBD1 (6 bases). The CDR3 has 14 residues. V lost 0 bases and J lost 5, with 11 bases in between. Germline CDR1 SGHNT, CDR2 YYREEE (reference sequence). Here the CDR3 DNA reads TGTGCCAGCAGCTTGGACAGGGAGCCTTATGGCTACACCTTC. It encodes CASSLDREPYGYTF.

In its sample, this clonotype was seen a few times. V gene TRBV12-3 or TRBV12-4 combines with J gene TRBJ1-1; no clear D. The CDR3 length is 13 residues. The V gene lost 6 bases and the J gene lost 5 bases, with 13 bases spanning the gap. CDR3 in amino acids: CASRDTLGTEAFF. In DNA form, the CDR3 reads TGTGCCAGCAGAGACACCCTAGGGACTGAAGCTTTCTTT.

This clonotype was observed many times. The chain joins TRBV12-3 or TRBV12-4 to TRBJ1-2; D is uncertain. CDR3 length equals 11 residues. Between the trimmed V and J ends, which lost 6 bases and 3 bases, there was a span of 5 bases. CDR3 region: CASRAYYGYTF. The CDR3 DNA follows: TGTGCCAGCAGGGCATACTATGGCTACACCTTC.

The gene calls are TRBV28 and TRBJ1-4; the match to TRBD1 covers 9 bases. The ends lost 5 bases at V and 5 bases at J; junction bases unmatched: 3. Germline CDR1 is MDHEN and CDR2 is SYDVKM. The CDR3 totals 14 residues. DNA of the CDR3: TGTGCCAGCAGTACAGGGGGCGTGAATGAAAAACTGTTTTTT. It specifies CASSTGGVNEKLFF.

This clonotype was counted many times. CDR3 coding DNA: TGTGCCAGCAGCCCATGGACAGGGGCTCCCTATGGCTACACCTTC. Protein sequence: CASSPWTGAPYGYTF. The genes are TRBV9 and TRBJ1-2; TRBD1 aligns across 9 bases. V lost 4 bases, J lost 4 bases, and 8 bases stayed unmatched. CDR3 length equals 15 residues. The germline CDR1 and CDR2 sequences are SGDLS and YYNGEE.

CDR3 coding DNA: TGTGCCAGCAGTGAAGGGACAAGCCGGAAGACCCAGTACTTC. Translated: CASSEGTSRKTQYF. The chain joins TRBV6-1 to TRBJ2-5; D may be TRBD1 (5 bases). Deletions cut 1 base from V and 6 bases from J, with 12 bases between. This CDR3 is 14 amino acids long. Germline V CDR1 and CDR2: MNHNS, SASEGT.

This clonotype was seen a few times. The chain uses TRBV7-9 and TRBJ2-7, with TRBD2 identical over 7 bases. Trimming took 5 bases from V and 3 from J; bases not matched to a gene: 7. The CDR3 length is 14 residues. Per the germline V gene, CDR1 is SEHNR and CDR2 is FQNEAQ (reference sequence). The CDR3 nucleotides read TGTGCCAGCAGCCCGCCCCGGGACTACTACGAGCAGTACTTC. Protein product: CASSPPRDYYEQYF.

V is TRBV6-1 and J is TRBJ1-4; TRBD1 matches 7 bases. Germline V gene lookup returns CDR1 MNHNS and CDR2 SASEGT. The CDR3 has 14 residues. V shed 4 bases and J 4 bases; nucleotides not matched to a gene: 3. CDR3 loop: CASSGQGYNEKLFF. The CDR3 nucleotides read TGTGCCAGCAGTGGACAGGGCTATAATGAAAAACTGTTTTTT.

This sequence joins TRBV30 and TRBJ1-6; TRBD1 is a possible D gene (5 bases). CDR3 length equals 13 residues. V was cut by 1 base and J by 6 bases, with 7 bases left in between. CDR1 GTSNPN and CDR2 SVGIG come from the germline V gene (reference sequence). As DNA, the CDR3 is TGTGCCTGGAGTGGGGGCAGTAATTCACCCCTCCACTTT. Residues: CAWSGGSNSPLHF. The entire variable domain, with the rest obtained from reference TRBV30 and TRBJ1-6, is as follows: SQTIHQWPATLVQPVGSPLSLECTVEGTSNPNLYWYRQAAGRGLQLLFYSVGIGQISSEVPQNLSASRPQDRQFILSSKKLLLSDSGFYLCAWSGGSNSPLHFGNGTRLTVT.

This rearrangement joins TRBV28 to TRBJ1-1; D not certain. The CDR3 is 13 amino acids. The germline gives CDR1 MDHEN, CDR2 SYDVKM. V lost 7 bases and J 0 bases, leaving 9 bases between the germline ends. CDR3 nucleotide sequence: TGTGCCAGCAACCCATCGATGAACACTGAAGCTTTCTTT. It translates to CASNPSMNTEAFF. Looking up the rest from reference TRBV28 and TRBJ1-1 gives the full variable domain: DVKVTQSSRYLVKRTGEKVFLECVQDMDHENMFWYRQDPGLGLRLIYFSYDVKMKEKGDIPEGYSVSREKKERFSLILESASTNQTSMYLCASNPSMNTEAFFGQGTRLTVV.

This clonotype was seen a handful of times. The gene calls are TRBV10-2 and TRBJ2-3; TRBD2 matches at 9 bases. V lost 10 bases and J lost 2; bases outside the gene matches: 4. Germline CDR1 is WSHSY and CDR2 is SAAADI. This CDR3 spans 13 amino acids. The CDR3 loop reads CATRLAVTDTQYF. The DNA of the CDR3 is TGCGCCACTCGACTAGCGGTCACAGATACGCAGTATTTT.

This clonotype was seen more than once but under ten times. The CDR3 here is CASSSTPGTGTNEQFF. CDR3 DNA: TGCGCCAGCAGCTCCACTCCCGGGACAGGGACCAATGAGCAGTTCTTC. The rearrangement joins TRBV5-1 to TRBJ2-1; TRBD1 matches 9 bases. The ends lost 3 bases at V and 6 bases at J; junction bases unmatched: 10. The CDR3 is made up of 16 amino acids. CDR1 and CDR2 (germline): SGHRS, YFSETQ.

This clonotype has a handful of counts. The chain carries TRBV12-3 or TRBV12-4 and TRBJ1-3; D might be TRBD1 (6 bases). Trimming cost V 6 bases and J 2 bases, with 17 bases left between them. The CDR3 is 16 amino acids. CDR3 sequence: CASRPGRGGAGNTIYF. CDR3 DNA: TGTGCCAGCAGACCTGGGCGAGGGGGTGCTGGAAACACCATATATTTT.

This clonotype has ten or more counts. This chain links TRBV12-3 or TRBV12-4 with TRBJ2-1; 14 bases match TRBD2. V shed 5 bases and J 7 bases; nucleotides not matched to a gene: 7. CDR3 length: 16 amino acids. The CDR3 spells CASSLSGLAGENEQFF. The CDR3 coding sequence is TGTGCCAGCAGTCTATCGGGACTAGCGGGAGAAAATGAGCAGTTCTTC.

This clonotype came up many times. V is TRBV10-1 and J is TRBJ2-1; the D is unclear. Between the trimmed V and J ends, which lost 0 bases and 9 bases, there was a span of 9 bases. This CDR3 is built from 13 residues. Germline V lookup: CDR1 WNHNN, CDR2 SYGVQD (reference sequence). The CDR3, as DNA: TGCGCCAGCAGTGAGTCAGGGTATGGTGAGCAGTTCTTC. Amino acids: CASSESGYGEQFF.

There are a few counts of this clonotype. One junction end disagrees with the germline gene, perhaps due to a read error. This chain links TRBV2 with TRBJ1-6; D perhaps matches TRBD1 (6 bases). In germline, CDR1 is SNHLY, CDR2 FYNNEI. CDR3 length: 16 residues. The CDR3 here is CASRGVTGTLRPPLRF. The DNA of the CDR3 is TGTGCCAGCAGGGGGGTGACCGGGACATTAAGGCCACCCCTCCGCTTT.

Many counts were recorded for this clonotype. This chain joins TRBV7-2 and TRBJ2-5, with D hard to call. CDR3 length: 14 amino acids. Germline CDR1 and CDR2: SGHTA and FQGNSA. V lost 5 bases to trimming and J lost 1 base, with 11 bases between them. CDR3 DNA: TGTGCCAGCAGCCCCCGGTACAGCCAAGAGACCCAGTACTTC. This encodes CASSPRYSQETQYF. The full variable domain, rest sourced from reference TRBV7-2 and TRBJ2-5, is GAGVSQSPSNKVTEKGKDVELRCDPISGHTALYWYRQSLGQGLEFLIYFQGNSAPDKSGLPSDRFSAERTGGSVSTLTIQRTQQEDSAVYLCASSPRYSQETQYFGPGTRLLVL.

Only a few counts were recorded for this clonotype. The rearrangement links TRBV6-5 to TRBJ2-6, with D uncertain. The CDR3 extends over 15 amino acids. Trimming took off 4 bases at V and 0 bases at J, with 7 bases between the two ends. The germline gives CDR1 MNHEY, CDR2 SVGAGI. DNA for the CDR3: TGTGCCAGCAGTTCACCAAGCTCTGGGGCCAACGTCCTGACTTTC. It encodes CASSSPSSGANVLTF.

This clonotype has only one observation. The chain carries TRBV15 and TRBJ2-7, with TRBD1 as a possible D gene (6 bases). Looked up from germline, CDR1 is LNHNV and CDR2 is YYDKDF (reference sequence). The V end was cut by 0 bases, the J end by 1 base, with 13 bases between. The CDR3 runs to 16 residues. CDR3 region: CATSREVTGLSYEQYF. As DNA, the CDR3 is TGTGCCACCAGCAGAGAGGTGACAGGTCTGTCCTACGAGCAGTACTTC.